The 22 T cell receptor beta chains presented below share a single source sample, sequenced in a study of tumor and adjacent non-tumor tissue in lung cancer. Three rounds of nested PCR, following a modified ARM-PCR protocol, produced the TCRbeta library. TCRdb reanalysed the multiplex PCR reads using MiXCR and keeps one entry per CDR3 protein. The repertoire has over 85,000 distinct CDR3 sequences, 84% of them found once; the top ten carry 20% to 25%. RNA was extracted from bulk tissue without any cell sorting. Sequencing was done on a sample of lung tumor tissue. Source of these receptors: a man in his sixties or seventies with non-small cell lung cancer.

Note on this clonotype: One end of the junction does not line up with germline, which may come from a read error. The gene calls are TRBV14 and TRBJ1-1; D is ambiguous. Germline CDR1 SGHDN, CDR2 FVKESK. The CDR3 length is 13 residues. The CDR3 sequence: CAGSQGPIGEAFF. The CDR3, as DNA: TGTGCCGGCAGCCAAGGTCCTATAGGTGAAGCTTTCTTT.

A remark on this clonotype: Here the CDR3 omits its conserved ending phenylalanine or tryptophan, so a read error is the likely source. The V gene is TRBV29-1, the J gene TRBJ2-3; D not certain. Germline CDR1 reads SQVTM; CDR2 reads ANQGSEA. V was shortened by 3 bases and J by 6 bases, with 10 bases between the two germline ends. The CDR3 loop spans 12 amino acids. The CDR3 nucleotides read TGCAGCGTTGATAAGGGCGCTGATACGCAGTATCTT. Encoded protein: CSVDKGADTQYL.

A remark on this clonotype: The junction departs from the called germline gene at one end, perhaps through a read error. The chain carries TRBV29-1 and TRBJ2-2, with 10 nucleotides matching TRBD2. Germline CDR1 is SQVTM and CDR2 is ANQGSEA. This CDR3 is 14 amino acids long. Here the CDR3 DNA reads TGCTGCGCTGGCGTAGCGGGGGGCACCGGGAAGCTGTTTTTT. Its translation: CCAGVAGGTGKLFF.

Comments on this clonotype: A junction boundary mismatches the germline segment, possibly from a read error. V and J are TRBV11-3 and TRBJ2-3, with D unresolved. Germline-derived CDR1 and CDR2 are SGHNT and YENEEA. The CDR3 length is 16 residues. The CDR3 loop reads CTSSSAPQDFTVTQYF. The DNA for the CDR3 is TGTACCAGCAGCTCGGCCCCCCAGGATTTCACAGTTACTCAGTATTTT.

Of note for this clonotype: The germline gene is not matched at one end of the junction; a read error may be the cause. The chain is built from TRBV11-2 and TRBJ2-2; 12 bases agree with TRBD2. Germline V CDR1 and CDR2: SGHAT, FQNNGV. The CDR3 consists of 15 residues. This CDR3 reads CASNPLAGGTEELFF. In DNA form, the CDR3 reads TGTGCCAGCAACCCTCTAGCGGGGGGGACCGAGGAGCTGTTTTTT.

The CDR3 is CSVESPSRMALEQFF. The CDR3 DNA sequence: TGCAGCGTTGAATCCCCTAGCAGGATGGCCCTTGAGCAGTTCTTC. The rearrangement uses TRBV29-1 and TRBJ2-1, with a possible D match to TRBD2 (5 bases). V dropped 2 bases and J dropped 9 bases, with 20 bases sitting between them. This CDR3 region has 15 residues. Germline CDR1 and CDR2: SQVTM and ANQGSEA.

V and J are TRBV5-4 and TRBJ2-3; 13 nucleotides agree with TRBD2. Trimming took 5 bases from V and 5 from J; bases not matched to a gene: 8. Germline CDR1 is SGHNT and CDR2 is YYREEE (reference sequence). The length of the CDR3 is 16 residues. CDR3 residues: CASSRTSGGGRDTQYF. CDR3 nucleotides: TGTGCCAGCAGTCGGACTAGCGGGGGAGGGAGAGATACGCAGTATTTT.

This chain connects TRBV6-2 or TRBV6-3 to TRBJ2-5; TRBD2 agrees at 7 bases. The CDR3 has 14 residues. Germline V gene sequence: CDR1 MNHEY, CDR2 SVGEGT. V was clipped by 7 bases and J by 9 bases; unmatched bases: 14. CDR3 protein: CASNTNQSREAQYF. The CDR3 DNA reads as TGTGCCAGCAATACAAACCAAAGCCGGGAGGCCCAGTACTTC.

In regard to this clonotype: The CDR3 carries no conserved terminal phenylalanine or tryptophan, so it likely arises from a read error. V gene TRBV6-5 combines with J gene TRBJ2-1; either TRBD1 or TRBD2 may supply D (5 bases each). CDR1 and CDR2 from the germline V gene are MNHEY and SVGAGI. The CDR3 loop spans 15 amino acids. The germline V and J ends were trimmed by 2 bases and 7 bases, with 15 bases remaining between them. The CDR3 sequence: CASSYLLGVRNEQFL. The CDR3 nucleotides are TGTGCCAGCAGTTACCTACTGGGGGTAAGGAATGAGCAGTTCTTA.

Details on this clonotype: It may be a read error: a sequence one base away is much more abundant. J is TRBJ2-3 and V is TRBV28; 8 nucleotides agree with TRBD1. Germline CDR1 and CDR2: MDHEN and SYDVKM. The CDR3 has 15 amino acids. The CDR3: CASLTTGTGTDMQYF. DNA for the CDR3: TGTGCCAGCCTTACCACCGGGACAGGCACAGATATGCAGTATTTT.

Worth noting for this clonotype: Relative to the germline gene, one junction end is altered; a read error may explain this. J is TRBJ2-1 and V is TRBV4-1; D might be TRBD1 or TRBD2, each matching 5 bases. This CDR3 is built from 23 residues. Germline V gene lookup returns CDR1 MGHRA and CDR2 YSYEKL. CDR3 region: CTSSLGSGIQGRVALSSYNEQFF. DNA of the CDR3: TGCACCAGCAGCCTGGGCTCGGGTATCCAGGGACGGGTAGCGTTGAGCTCCTACAATGAGCAGTTCTTC.

Details on this clonotype: One junction end does not reproduce the germline sequence, and a read error may be involved. This sequence joins TRBV4-2 and TRBJ1-2; TRBD1 aligns across 8 bases. CDR1 is LGHNA, CDR2 YNFKEQ, per germline. The CDR3 length is 15 residues. The CDR3 reads CVSSQEARGQRGYTF. CDR3 nucleotide sequence: TGTGTCAGCAGCCAAGAGGCCAGGGGGCAGCGGGGCTACACCTTC.

A remark on this clonotype: The junction does not match germline at one end; this may be a read error. The CDR3 region is CTSSQDPQPNQPKHF. In DNA, the CDR3 is TGCACCAGCAGCCAAGATCCGCAGCCCAATCAGCCCAAGCATTTT. The V call is TRBV4-1, the J call TRBJ1-5; the D is unclear. The germline gives CDR1 MGHRA, CDR2 YSYEKL. The CDR3 consists of 15 residues.

Comment on this clonotype: Being one base from a much bigger clone, this may be a read error. The rearrangement uses TRBV5-1 and TRBJ2-3; D not certain. V dropped 5 bases and J dropped 10 bases, with 11 bases sitting between them. The CDR3 loop spans 11 amino acids. Looked up from germline, CDR1 is SGHRS and CDR2 is YFSETQ. The CDR3 region is CASRQDLAQYF. CDR3 in DNA: TGCGCCAGCAGGCAGGATCTAGCGCAGTATTTT.

About this clonotype itself: At one boundary the junction diverges from the germline segment, which might be a read error. V gene TRBV29-1 combines with J gene TRBJ2-2; weak D call: TRBD2 (5 bases). The CDR3 covers 11 residues. The germline V gene has CDR1 SQVTM and CDR2 ANQGSEA. CDR3: CSELWTGEMFF. The CDR3 DNA sequence: TGCAGCGAACTTTGGACCGGGGAGATGTTTTTT.

With respect to this clonotype: At one of its ends the junction is not consistent with the germline gene, which may arise from a read error. The V and J genes are TRBV6-1 and TRBJ2-7; the D gene is possibly TRBD1 (6 bases). CDR3 size: 14 residues. Per the germline V gene, CDR1 is MNHNS and CDR2 is SASEGT. CDR3 coding DNA: TGTGTCAGTAGTGAAGCACAGGGAACAAGGGAGCAGTATTTC. Protein: CVSSEAQGTREQYF.

Comment on this clonotype: The junction differs from germline at one of its ends, possibly a read error. The gene calls are TRBV29-1 and TRBJ2-2; 9 bases are shared with TRBD1. This CDR3 has 14 residues. The germline V gene encodes CDR1 SQVTM and CDR2 ANQGSEA. The CDR3 bases are TGTAGCGTTACCGGGACAGGGAATCTCAGGGAGCAGTTTTTT. Protein: CSVTGTGNLREQFF.

Of note for this clonotype: One end of the junction fails to match germline, which may point to a read error. This rearrangement joins TRBV4-2 to TRBJ2-7, with D possibly called TRBD1 or TRBD2 (5 bases each). The CDR3 covers 12 residues. Per the germline V gene, CDR1 is LGHNA and CDR2 is YNFKEQ. The CDR3 region has the DNA TGTACCAGCAGCCAGGGATTTAGCGTGCAGTACTTC. Amino acid sequence: CTSSQGFSVQYF.

The V gene is TRBV4-1, the J gene TRBJ1-6; 9 bases match TRBD1. The length of the CDR3 is 14 residues. Germline CDR1 is MGHRA and CDR2 is YSYEKL. V was clipped by 6 bases and J by 13 bases; unmatched bases: 10. CDR3 nucleotides: TGCGCCAGCAGAGAAGGGACAGGGATATCGCCCCTCCACTTT. Its protein product is CASREGTGISPLHF.

Concerning this clonotype: One end of the junction varies from germline; a read error may be responsible. This chain uses TRBV6-6 with TRBJ2-7; unclear D gene. This CDR3 region has 16 residues. From germline, CDR1 is MNHNY and CDR2 SVGAGI (reference sequence). CDR3 in amino acids: CASSYSVEQPSYEQYF. CDR3 DNA: TGTGCCAGCAGTTACTCGGTGGAACAGCCCTCCTACGAACAGTACTTC.

To note about this clonotype: As the CDR3 is not closed by the conserved phenylalanine or tryptophan, this likely results from a read error. The limits of the CDR3 on the DNA are not certain, so only TCRdb's listed CDR3 is given. The V gene is TRBV29-1, the J gene TRBJ2-2; the table's TRBD2 call for D was not verified on the DNA. Both ends counted, the CDR3 spans 14 residues. Germline V gene lookup returns CDR1 SQVTM and CDR2 ANQGSEA. CDR3 sequence: CSADVAGDTGELFY.

On this clonotype: One junction end disagrees with the germline gene, perhaps due to a read error. The chain links TRBV28 to TRBJ2-5; D possibly corresponds to TRBD1 (5 bases). CDR1 MDHEN and CDR2 SYDVKM come from the germline V gene. The CDR3 sequence is 15 residues long. CDR3 region: CASNPISAGKETQNF. CDR3 nucleotides: TGTGCCAGCAATCCCATATCAGCAGGGAAAGAGACCCAGAACTTC.